These 10 T cell receptor beta chains were sequenced from one sample in a study of blood T cell repertoires in COVID-19. TCRdb's copy holds only in-frame clones and misses some; the assay was immunoSEQ multiplex PCR. The sample yields 220,000 or so clones, 90% seen once. Sequencing was performed on PBMCs or T cells enriched from blood (not recorded which). The source is a man younger than 40 who had been exposed to COVID-19.

The V gene is TRBV5-6, the J gene TRBJ1-2; no definite D call. This CDR3 has 12 residues. Germline V gene sequence: CDR1 SGHDT, CDR2 YYEEEE. V was cut by 2 bases and J by 8 bases, with 10 bases left in between. The CDR3 nucleotides are TGTGCCAGCAGCTTTGTCCGGGGAGGCTACACCTTC. This codes for CASSFVRGGYTF.

The genes are TRBV5-6 and TRBJ1-6; a weak D match, TRBD1 (6 bases). CDR3 size: 17 residues. CDR1 is SGHDT, CDR2 YYEEEE, per germline. V lost 2 bases, J lost 0 bases, and 12 bases lay in between. CDR3 sequence reads: CASSFTGQSSYNSPLHF. Here the CDR3 DNA reads TGTGCCAGCAGCTTTACGGGACAAAGCTCCTATAATTCACCCCTCCACTTT. Drawing the rest from reference TRBV5-6 and TRBJ1-6, the complete variable domain is DAGVTQSPTHLIKTRGQQVTLRCSPKSGHDTVSWYQQALGQGPQFIFQYYEEEERQRGNFPDRFSGHQFPNYSSELNVNALLLGDSALYLCASSFTGQSSYNSPLHFGNGTRLTVT.

The CDR3 loop reads CSVEGWDRGKVWDEQFF. The CDR3, as DNA: TGCAGCGTTGAAGGTTGGGACAGGGGAAAAGTTTGGGATGAGCAGTTCTTC. V is TRBV29-1 and J is TRBJ2-1; the match to TRBD1 covers 10 bases. Trimming at V came to 1 base and at J to 8 bases, leaving 14 bases not matched to a gene. Germline V gene lookup returns CDR1 SQVTM and CDR2 ANQGSEA. This CDR3 spans 17 amino acids.

V usage is TRBV5-1 and J usage is TRBJ2-5; D is unclear. In germline, CDR1 is SGHRS, CDR2 YFSETQ. The CDR3 contains 14 residues. Trimming took 0 bases from V and 2 from J, leaving 8 bases between them. CDR3 coding DNA: TGCGCCAGCAGCTTGGCTGGCTCTCAAGAGACCCAGTACTTC. Translated: CASSLAGSQETQYF.

This chain connects TRBV7-9 to TRBJ1-3; D uncertain. This CDR3 has 12 residues. Germline CDR1 SEHNR, CDR2 FQNEAQ (reference sequence). The V end lost 8 bases, the J end lost 4 bases, and 9 bases lay between the germline ends. The CDR3: CASLNSGNTIYF. DNA of the CDR3: TGTGCCAGCCTTAACAGCGGAAACACCATATATTTT.

The gene calls are TRBV11-1 and TRBJ2-7; TRBD1 aligns across 7 bases. CDR1 is SGHAT, CDR2 FQDESV, per germline (reference sequence). The J segment lost 1 base and the V segment lost 6 bases, leaving 12 bases of the junction unmatched. The CDR3 sequence is 16 residues long. CDR3 DNA: TGTGCCAGCAGTGCGCGCCGGGACAGCTTATCCTACGAGCAGTACTTC. It specifies CASSARRDSLSYEQYF.

The rearrangement uses TRBV11-1 and TRBJ2-5, with 8 bases fitting TRBD2. Germline CDR1 and CDR2: SGHAT and FQDESV (reference sequence). The CDR3 spans 13 residues. V gave up 3 bases and J gave up 3 bases; unmatched junction bases: 0. CDR3 coding DNA: TGTGCCAGCAGCTTTAGCGGGGAAGAGACCCAGTACTTC. It encodes CASSFSGEETQYF.

This chain's CDR3 is CASSNDVGPDTQYF. The CDR3 nucleotides read TGTGCCAGCAGTAACGACGTGGGCCCGGATACGCAGTATTTT. V gene TRBV2 combines with J gene TRBJ2-3, with unresolved D. The CDR3 has 14 residues. V was clipped by 5 bases and J by 6 bases, with 15 bases between them. Germline assignment: CDR1 SNHLY and CDR2 FYNNEI.

V usage is TRBV7-2 and J usage is TRBJ2-7; D ambiguous. The CDR3 runs 13 residues. V shed 0 bases and J shed 6 bases, with 9 bases lying between them. From germline, CDR1 is SGHTA and CDR2 FQGNSA. The CDR3 is CASSLAPSAEQYF. The CDR3, as DNA: TGTGCCAGCAGCTTAGCGCCCAGCGCCGAGCAGTACTTC.

The J gene is TRBJ1-4, the V gene TRBV6-5; D is unresolved. The CDR3 is 13 amino acids. CDR1 is MNHEY, CDR2 SVGAGI, per germline. The V end was cut by 6 bases, the J end by 3 bases, with 8 bases between. DNA of the CDR3: TGTGCCAGCAGAGAGGGTGCTAATGAAAAACTGTTTTTT. Protein product: CASREGANEKLFF.